The entry below gives a single T cell receptor beta chain sequence along with its context. As yet, its antigen is unknown. CDR1 and CDR2 from the germline V gene are SEHNR and FQNEAQ (reference sequence). V dropped 5 bases and J dropped 4; count of bases not matched to a gene: 9. This CDR3 comprises 16 residues. Reverse transcribing all isolated RNA meant expressed TCRB transcripts were sequenced. Profiling relied on immunoSEQ multiplex PCR, and the TCRdb table lists in-frame clones only, not all of them. The sample carries around 250,000 clones, 13% to 15% recorded once. The sample originates from a study of beta chain features in type 1 diabetes. Study-wide results and limits: Type 1 diabetes patients showed a moderate but significant shortening of TCRB CDR3s in all four CD4+ subsets.

The rearrangement uses TRBV7-9 and TRBJ2-1; TRBD2 matches at 9 bases. Sequenced input: naive CD4+ T cells from blood. The TCR was taken from a man aged 30 to 45 with type 1 diabetes. The CDR3 loop is CASSVLFSGSYNEQFF. CDR3 in DNA: TGTGCCAGCAGCGTCCTATTTAGCGGGAGTTACAATGAGCAGTTCTTC.